The clone carrying this T cell receptor (beta chain) was seen a handful of times. The target antigen is unknown. This specimen comes from a study of blood T cells in healthy people across ages. Study-wide results and caveats: Among long-lived donors, naive CD4+ cells were more numerous and diversity higher than in aged donors.

Combining a sample-barcoded 5' primer with a J-beta primer mix, a second PCR ran for about 6 to 11 cycles. TCRdb re-called the 5' RACE reads through MiXCR, storing one row per CDR3 protein. The top ten hold 13% of the sample, which has 850,000 to 1,000,000 distinct CDR3 sequences, about 48% seen once. The CDR3 has 13 residues. Germline V lookup: CDR1 SGHDN, CDR2 FVKESK. V lost 4 bases and J 1 base, leaving 7 bases between the germline ends. The chain employs TRBV14 and TRBJ1-1; D unclear. Specimen: blood. This TCR came from a man between 25 and 39 years old in good health. In DNA, the CDR3 is TGTGCCAGCAGCCCGAAACGGAACACTGAAGCTTTCTTT. It translates to CASSPKRNTEAFF.